This entry is about one T cell receptor beta chain. This clone was found a few times. Its recognized antigen is unknown. Base quality data are lacking; no much larger clone is found one base away. The time point label here, explained by the study, means: week 47, end of study. A 20-mer mutant IDH1 peptide at 300 micrograms in Montanide made up each vaccine dose, which was injected subcutaneously together with topical imiquimod. Across visits V03 through V10, patients got a total of eight vaccinations, given in weeks 1, 3, 5, 7, 11, 15, 19 and 23. All donors had newly diagnosed IDH1-mutant astrocytomas of WHO grade 3 or 4 that showed loss of nuclear ATRX. The samples were drawn from NOA16, a multicentre, single-arm, open-label phase I trial in Germany that tested a mutant IDH1 peptide vaccine in humans for the first time. The DNeasy Blood and Tissue Kit was used to extract genomic DNA from EDTA blood for TCRB sequencing.

This sample is part of a study of a mutant IDH1 vaccine in newly diagnosed glioma (dated by TCRdb to the early 2020s). General notes on the study: In the chemotherapy-containing groups, vaccination started alongside temozolomide cycles, whereas in patients who had radiotherapy alone it started 4-6 weeks after radiotherapy. Of the approximately 33 patients who were treated, around 60% were male and about 40% were female, and the mean age was about 40 years. Before enrollment, most patients had been given radiochemotherapy with temozolomide as standard therapy, while the rest had received either radiotherapy alone or temozolomide alone. Visit V12 was the week-35 safety follow-up and visit V13 was the week-47 end of study. Peripheral blood samples were drawn at six visits, namely V03 (baseline), V05, V07, V10, V12 and V13. Longitudinal TCRB deep sequencing was performed for 20 to 25 treated patients wherever samples were available for exploratory analyses. Study-level results and caveats: PBMC samples for TCRB deep sequencing were selected based on availability. Immune responses induced by the vaccine were seen in approximately 93% of patients across multiple MHC alleles. The authors noted that analyses of patient blood samples could not be reproduced because of sample limitations. Pseudoprogression seemed to be unrelated to changes in the top peripheral T cell clonotypes found by TCRB sequencing.

From a lookup of the germline V gene, CDR1 and CDR2 are LGHNA and YSLEER. V gives up 1 base and J gives up 3 bases, and the segment between their germline ends measures 13 bases. From its cysteine to its phenylalanine, the CDR3 spans 16 amino acids. CDR3 DNA only is kept here, 48 bases in frame from base 1. The library was produced with the immunoSEQ multiplex PCR assay. Rearranged TCR beta chain sequences were amplified with the hsTCRB Kit following the manufacturer's protocol. TCRB libraries were sequenced on an Illumina MiSeq. The study's own analysis went as follows. The proprietary platform of the kit vendor was used for demultiplexing, trimming and gene mapping. This immuneACCESS table, as held by TCRdb, lists in-frame sequences with V and J called but not all clones. Of the missing ones, under half trace to an unresolved V gene in checked studies; the others have no known cause. From that table come the V and J calls and clone size; the DNA was used to work out D and trimming. The sample contains tens of thousands of clones, roughly 77% of them found a single time. 4% to 5.5% of the sample comes from the top ten.

The chain is assembled from TRBV4-3 and TRBJ1-5; the D gene cannot be resolved reliably. The specimen was PBMCs, collected from a glioma patient whose treatment included an IDH1 peptide vaccine. The clonotype comes from a man aged 40-50 years with glioma. The CDR3 protein sequence reads: CASSQGYGQHNQPQHF. The bases are TGCGCCAGCAGCCAAGGTTATGGGCAGCACAATCAGCCCCAGCATTTT.